Following are 10 T cell receptor beta chains from one sample sequenced in a study of blood T cells in healthy people across ages. Primed by a sample-barcoded 5' primer and a J-beta primer mix, a second PCR proceeded for 7 to 11 cycles. TCRdb redid the calling of the 5' RACE reads with MiXCR, one entry per CDR3 protein. The data contain approximately 1.5 million distinct CDR3 sequences, approximately 39% of them singletons. Sequencing was done on a sample of blood. All receptors come from a woman under 30 in good health.

The chain carries TRBV29-1 and TRBJ1-1; 7 nucleotides align to TRBD1. This CDR3 is 16 amino acids long. J was trimmed by 1 base and V by 6 bases; bases with no gene match: 14. The germline V gene has CDR1 SQVTM and CDR2 ANQGSEA. CDR3 sequence reads: CSVGGTAIRRNTEAFF. CDR3 DNA sequence: TGCAGCGTCGGAGGGACAGCTATCCGCAGGAACACTGAAGCTTTCTTT. Together with reference TRBV29-1 and TRBJ1-1, the CDR3 gives the full variable domain: SAVISQKPSRDICQRGTSLTIQCQVDSQVTMMFWYRQQPGQSLTLIATANQGSEATYESGFVIDKFPISRPNLTFSTLTVSNMSPEDSSIYLCSVGGTAIRRNTEAFFGQGTRLTVV.

The V and J genes are TRBV9 and TRBJ2-1, with 15 positions matching TRBD2. The DNA end lines up better with TRBJ2-7; the J call may be wrong. Germline CDR1 is SGDLS and CDR2 is YYNGEE. The CDR3 covers 18 residues. This CDR3 reads CASSRTSGRASSYNEQYF. In DNA, the CDR3 is TGTGCCAGCAGCAGGACTAGCGGGAGGGCCTCCTCCTACAATGAGCAGTACTTC.

This clonotype was recorded at least ten times. The V and J genes are TRBV27 and TRBJ2-3; D is unclear. Germline V gene sequence: CDR1 MNHEY, CDR2 SMNVEV (reference sequence). Trimming removed 6 bases at V and 2 bases at J, with 12 bases between. The CDR3 has 14 amino acids. The CDR3 nucleotides are TGTGCCAGCAGCTTAAGTTCCTCCACAGATACGCAGTATTTT. It codes for CASSLSSSTDTQYF.

This clonotype has a single count. V is TRBV30 and J is TRBJ2-1; TRBD2 matches at 10 bases. This CDR3 contains 17 residues. CDR1 is GTSNPN, CDR2 SVGIG, per germline (reference sequence). V was clipped by 0 bases and J by 3 bases; unmatched bases: 8. The CDR3 DNA sequence: TGTGCCTGGAGTGTGGATGTAGGACTAGCGGACTACAATGAGCAGTTCTTC. It translates to CAWSVDVGLADYNEQFF.

V gene TRBV15 combines with J gene TRBJ2-3, with D perhaps TRBD1 (5 bases). The CDR3 length is 17 residues. Germline lookup yields CDR1 LNHNV and CDR2 YYDKDF (reference sequence). V lost 6 bases and J 2 bases, leaving 21 bases between the germline ends. As DNA, the CDR3 is TGTGCCACCAGAAGCGATTTCGGACACGTACCCACAGATACGCAGTATTTT. Encoded protein: CATRSDFGHVPTDTQYF.

The sample holds a few counts of this clonotype. The rearrangement links TRBV10-3 to TRBJ2-7, with D tentatively TRBD2 (6 bases). The V end was cut by 2 bases, the J end by 2 bases, with 13 bases between. Germline CDR1 ENHRY, CDR2 SYGVKD. The CDR3 loop spans 15 amino acids. Here the CDR3 reads CAISEEGLPTYEQYF. The CDR3 coding sequence is TGTGCCATCAGTGAGGAGGGACTGCCAACCTACGAGCAGTACTTC.

The table lists this clonotype with a few counts. The chain uses TRBV4-3 and TRBJ2-7; 7 bases match TRBD2. Germline V gives CDR1 LGHNA, CDR2 YSLEER. The V segment lost 0 bases and the J segment 2 bases; nucleotides outside the gene matches: 10. CDR3 size: 17 residues. The CDR3 is CASSQDWSSGGTYEQYF. The DNA for the CDR3 is TGCGCCAGCAGCCAAGATTGGTCTAGCGGAGGAACCTACGAGCAGTACTTC.

This clonotype was counted only a few times. The rearrangement links TRBV6-6 to TRBJ2-3; TRBD2 agrees at 8 bases. From germline, CDR1 is MNHNY and CDR2 SVGAGI (reference sequence). V trimming: 4 bases; J trimming: 4 bases; junction bases outside the gene matches: 7. CDR3 size: 15 residues. The CDR3 DNA reads TGTGCCAGCAGTTCAAGCGGGAGAGATTCAGATACGCAGTATTTT. It specifies CASSSSGRDSDTQYF.

The chain uses TRBV5-1 and TRBJ2-1; TRBD2 agrees at 9 bases. This CDR3 spans 14 amino acids. Trimming at V came to 7 bases and at J to 7 bases, leaving 9 bases not matched to a gene. Germline V gene data show CDR1 as SGHRS and CDR2 as YFSETQ. CDR3 DNA sequence: TGCGCCAGCGAGCTAGCGGGAAATAGTAATGAGCAGTTCTTC. Residues: CASELAGNSNEQFF.

This clonotype was found a few times. The chain carries TRBV10-3 and TRBJ2-5; D is undetermined. Per germline, CDR1 ENHRY and CDR2 SYGVKD. The CDR3 runs 13 residues. The germline V and J ends were trimmed by 3 bases and 5 bases, with 10 bases remaining between them. CDR3 DNA sequence: TGTGCCATCAGTGACAGTCTCCAGGAGACCCAGTACTTC. Translated: CAISDSLQETQYF.